This T cell receptor beta chain derives from a study of blood T cell repertoires in COVID-19. The table came from immunoSEQ multiplex PCR; TCRdb's copy has only in-frame clones and leaves some out. The table lists 200,000 to 250,000 clones, around 90% of them singletons. Germline values: CDR1 GTSNPN, CDR2 SVGIG (reference sequence). The length of the CDR3 is 13 residues. V was clipped by 4 bases and J by 6 bases; unmatched bases: 7. This clone was counted once. The source of this sequence is a man in his late teens or twenties with acute COVID-19. The sequencing input was PBMCs or T cells enriched from blood (not recorded which). J is TRBJ1-2 and V is TRBV30; 8 bases line up with TRBD1. This chain's CDR3 is CAWTHRGGHGYTF. The CDR3 DNA reads as TGTGCCTGGACCCACAGGGGGGGGCATGGCTACACCTTC.